This record covers a single T cell receptor (beta chain). Its antigen is currently unknown. The CDR3 totals 14 residues. CDR1 and CDR2 (germline): SGHTA, FQGTGA. V lost 2 bases, J lost 8 bases, and 13 bases lay in between. Assay used: immunoSEQ multiplex PCR; TCRdb lists only in-frame clones, some missing. The profile shows about 82,000 clones, around nine tenths of them singletons. This record comes from a study of T cell responses to AZD1222 COVID-19 vaccine. Study context: Doses given second, at about 4 or about 12 weeks, were pooled. Regarding the study as a whole: Vaccine-associated CD4 TCRs spanned spike, dominant at 160-218 and 743-854. Only a handful of AZD1222 recipients were seropositive at baseline.

This specimen was peripheral blood, taken on day 0 of AZD1222 vaccination. The chain carries TRBV7-3 and TRBJ2-1; D tentatively reads TRBD1 or TRBD2 (5 bases each). The clonotype comes from an adult in good health. CDR3 region: CASSLWGPIDEQFF. CDR3 nucleotide sequence: TGTGCCAGCAGCTTATGGGGACCTATCGATGAGCAGTTCTTC.